This TCR beta chain was captured in a study of early T cells in non-severe SARS-CoV-2 infection. Findings and caveats of the study: VDJdb matching, biased toward anti-spike CD8 responses, missed private and CD4 specificities.

This clonotype was counted at least ten times. Its matching antigen is unknown. V lost 5 bases and J lost 6; bases outside the gene matches: 3. Germline V gene lookup returns CDR1 PRHDT and CDR2 FYEKMQ (reference sequence). The CDR3 spans 13 residues. Attachment of unique molecular identifiers to individual cDNA molecules was performed. TCRdb re-called the 5' RACE reads through MiXCR, storing one row per CDR3 protein. The sample includes 100,000 to 140,000 distinct CDR3 sequences, 11% of them seen just once. The specimen sequenced was whole blood. The chain joins TRBV13 to TRBJ2-2; 7 nucleotides agree with TRBD2. This sequence was found in an adult who was a healthcare worker with PCR-confirmed SARS-CoV-2 infection or an uninfected control (not recorded which). The CDR3 nucleotides read TGTGCCAGCAGCCCCCGGGGGGCCGGGGAGCTGTTTTTT. Translation: CASSPRGAGELFF.